These 8 T cell receptor beta chains came from one sample sequenced in a study of blood T cell repertoires in COVID-19. The repertoire was sequenced with immunoSEQ multiplex PCR; TCRdb's copy has only in-frame clones and lacks some. The sample comprises about 200,000 clones, roughly 88% of which are singletons, and approximately 13% rests with the top ten. The sequenced sample was peripheral blood. Every receptor here comes from a human donor in a cohort sampled during active COVID-19.

The CDR3 protein is CASSGGGMGYSNQPQHF. The CDR3 DNA sequence: TGCGCCAGCAGTGGGGGAGGGATGGGCTATAGCAATCAGCCCCAGCATTTT. This chain connects TRBV10-2 to TRBJ1-5; no clear D. Trimming pared 4 bases from V and 0 bases from J, leaving 16 bases between. CDR1 and CDR2 from the germline V gene are WSHSY and SAAADI. The length of the CDR3 is 17 residues.

The chain joins TRBV14 to TRBJ2-7; TRBD2 agrees at 9 bases. The germline V gene has CDR1 SGHDN and CDR2 FVKESK. The CDR3 is 16 amino acids. The junction had 10 bases not matched to a gene; V was cut back by 4 bases and J by 3 bases. CDR3 residues: CASSPPPGLAVYEQYF. CDR3 in DNA: TGTGCCAGCAGCCCACCACCGGGACTAGCTGTCTACGAGCAGTACTTC.

The CDR3 DNA reads TGTGCCAGCACCCCAGGGTACAATTCACCCCTCCACTTT. Protein product: CASTPGYNSPLHF. The V gene is TRBV2, the J gene TRBJ1-6; possible D gene TRBD1, 5 bases. Germline V CDR1 and CDR2: SNHLY, FYNNEI. This CDR3 is 13 amino acids long. V was shortened by 7 bases and J by 7 bases, with 11 bases between the two germline ends.

This clone was picked up a small number of times. The gene calls are TRBV7-8 and TRBJ1-5; D possibly corresponds to TRBD1 (5 bases). V shed 1 base and J shed 3 bases, with 10 bases lying between them. The V gene's germline CDR1 is SGHVS and CDR2 FQNEAQ. The CDR3 spans 15 residues. This chain's CDR3 is CASSLGTGDNQPQHF. CDR3 in DNA: TGTGCCAGCAGCTTAGGAACGGGGGACAATCAGCCCCAGCATTTT. Full variable domain (remainder filled in from reference TRBV7-8 and TRBJ1-5): GAGVSQSPRYKVAKRGQDVALRCDPISGHVSLFWYQQALGQGPEFLTYFQNEAQLDKSGLPSDRFFAERPEGSVSTLKIQRTQQEDSAVYLCASSLGTGDNQPQHFGDGTRLSIL.

A single count supports this clone. The chain joins TRBV6-5 to TRBJ2-1; unclear D gene. The CDR3 is 12 amino acids. V was trimmed by 6 bases and J by 12 bases, leaving 15 bases between them. Germline lookup yields CDR1 MNHEY and CDR2 SVGAGI. This CDR3 is CASSYLRRVQFF. The CDR3 coding sequence is TGTGCCAGCAGCTATCTACGTCGGGTGCAGTTCTTC.

Comment on this clone: The same CDR3 is also encoded by other DNA sequences in this sample. The J gene is TRBJ2-5, the V gene TRBV5-1; D is unclear. Germline lookup yields CDR1 SGHRS and CDR2 YFSETQ. The CDR3 covers 11 residues. The ends were cut back, 2 bases at V and 5 bases at J, with 4 bases in the middle. This chain's CDR3 is CASSFGETQYF. The CDR3 DNA reads TGCGCCAGCAGCTTCGGGGAGACCCAGTACTTC. The full variable domain, its missing parts supplied by reference TRBV5-1 and TRBJ2-5, is KAGVTQTPRYLIKTRGQQVTLSCSPISGHRSVSWYQQTPGQGLQFLFEYFSETQRNKGNFPGRFSGRQFSNSRSEMNVSTLELGDSALYLCASSFGETQYFGPGTRLLVL.

This chain uses TRBV28 with TRBJ2-5, with 9 bases that match TRBD2. Trimming removed 10 bases from V and 6 bases from J; junction bases left unmatched: 12. Germline V gene lookup returns CDR1 MDHEN and CDR2 SYDVKM. The CDR3 is 14 residues long. The CDR3 DNA reads as TGTGCCACCGCGGGGACTAGCAGGATAAAGACCCAGTACTTC. Translated: CATAGTSRIKTQYF.

This rearrangement joins TRBV28 to TRBJ2-4, with 7 nucleotides matching TRBD1. Per the germline V gene, CDR1 is MDHEN and CDR2 is SYDVKM. There are 15 residues in the CDR3. Trimming at V came to 5 bases and at J to 1 base, leaving 5 bases not matched to a gene. The DNA for the CDR3 is TGTGCCAGCAGTCAACTACAGGGGGCCAAAAACATTCAGTACTTC. This codes for CASSQLQGAKNIQYF.